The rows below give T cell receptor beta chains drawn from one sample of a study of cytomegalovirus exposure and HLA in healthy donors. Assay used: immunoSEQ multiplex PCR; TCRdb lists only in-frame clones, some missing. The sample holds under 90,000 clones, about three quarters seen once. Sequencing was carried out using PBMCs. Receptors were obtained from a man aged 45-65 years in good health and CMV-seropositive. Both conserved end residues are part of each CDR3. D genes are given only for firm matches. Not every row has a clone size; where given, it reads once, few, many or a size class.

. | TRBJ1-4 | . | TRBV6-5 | CASSQGTEKLFF | TGTGCCAGCAGCCAAGGGACAGAAAAACTGTTTTTT
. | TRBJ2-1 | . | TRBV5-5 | CASSLGPGAYNEQFF | TGTGCCAGCAGCTTGGGGCCAGGGGCCTACAATGAGCAGTTCTTC
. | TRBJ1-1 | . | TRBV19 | CASSISGALYTEAFF | TGTGCCAGTAGTATATCAGGGGCGCTGTACACTGAAGCTTTCTTT
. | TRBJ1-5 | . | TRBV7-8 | CASSSKQDSSNQPQHF | TGTGCCAGCAGCTCGAAGCAGGACAGTAGCAATCAGCCCCAGCATTTT
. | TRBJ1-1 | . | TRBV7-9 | CSSSLEGRARNTEAFF | TGTTCCAGCAGCTTAGAAGGCAGGGCGCGCAACACTGAAGCTTTCTTT
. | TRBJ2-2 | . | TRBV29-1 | CSVEPRVPTGELFF | TGCAGCGTAGAGCCCCGAGTCCCCACCGGGGAGCTGTTTTTT
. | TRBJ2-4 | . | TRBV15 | CATSRSENENSQYF | TGTGCCACCAGCAGATCTGAGAATGAAAACAGTCAGTACTTC
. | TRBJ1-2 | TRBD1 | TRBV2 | CASSNRGAGGEGYTF | TGTGCCAGCAGTAACAGAGGGGCAGGGGGCGAAGGCTACACCTTC
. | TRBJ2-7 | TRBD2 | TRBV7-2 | CASSLSKSGNSYEQYF | TGTGCCAGCAGCTTATCCAAAAGCGGGAACTCCTACGAGCAGTACTTC
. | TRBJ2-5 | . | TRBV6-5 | CASSRGWQETQYF | TGTGCCAGCAGTCGAGGGTGGCAAGAGACCCAGTACTTC
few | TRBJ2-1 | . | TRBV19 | CASSIDLDSRRDGQFF | TGTGCCAGTAGTATAGATCTGGATTCAAGGCGGGACGGGCAGTTCTTC
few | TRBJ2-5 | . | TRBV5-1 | CASSIQETQYF | TGCGCCAGCAGCATACAAGAGACCCAGTACTTC
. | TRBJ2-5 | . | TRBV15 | CATSRGGNPQETQYF | TGTGCCACCAGCAGAGGCGGGAATCCACAAGAGACCCAGTACTTC
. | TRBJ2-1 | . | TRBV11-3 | CASSSPSGTTHDNEQFF | TGTGCCAGCAGCTCCCCCTCCGGGACAACCCATGACAATGAGCAGTTCTTC
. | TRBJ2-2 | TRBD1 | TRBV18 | CASSPSSGTGGNTGELFF | TGTGCCAGCTCACCAAGCTCCGGGACAGGGGGAAACACCGGGGAGCTGTTTTTT
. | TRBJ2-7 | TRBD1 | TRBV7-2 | CASSFRGLVYEQYF | TGTGCCAGCAGCTTCAGGGGGCTAGTCTACGAGCAGTACTTC
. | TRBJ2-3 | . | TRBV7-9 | CASSLGSSADTQYF | TGTGCCAGCAGCTTAGGGAGTTCGGCAGATACGCAGTATTTT
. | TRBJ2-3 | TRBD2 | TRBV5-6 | CASILLAASTDTQYF | TGTGCCAGCATCCTCCTAGCGGCTAGCACAGATACGCAGTATTTT
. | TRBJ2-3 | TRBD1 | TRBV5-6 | CASSRGLGGQGIGQYF | TGTGCCAGCAGCCGTGGATTGGGGGGACAGGGGATTGGGCAGTATTTT
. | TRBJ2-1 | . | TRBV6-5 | CASSYDSYNEQFF | TGTGCCAGCAGTTACGACTCTTACAATGAGCAGTTCTTC
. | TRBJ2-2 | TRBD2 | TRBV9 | CASSVPPGTSGRGGAGELFF | TGTGCCAGCAGCGTGCCCCCCGGGACTAGCGGGAGGGGAGGCGCCGGGGAGCTGTTTTTT
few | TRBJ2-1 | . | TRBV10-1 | CASSLEDSDNEQFF | TGCGCCAGCAGTCTGGAGGACTCCGACAATGAGCAGTTCTTC
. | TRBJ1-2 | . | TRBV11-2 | CASSSPLSPTNYGYTF | TGTGCCAGCAGCTCACCGTTATCACCTACTAACTATGGCTACACCTTC
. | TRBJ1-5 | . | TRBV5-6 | CASSQGVHNQPQHF | TGTGCCAGCAGCCAAGGGGTCCACAATCAGCCCCAGCATTTT
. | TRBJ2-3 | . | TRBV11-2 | CASSLTSGSTDTQYF | TGTGCCAGCAGCTTAACCAGCGGGAGCACAGATACGCAGTATTTT
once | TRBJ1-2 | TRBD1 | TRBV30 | CAWSHRGLGYTF | TGTGCCTGGAGTCACAGGGGGCTTGGCTACACCTTC
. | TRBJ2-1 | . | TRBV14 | CASSLQRNEQFF | TGTGCCAGCAGCCTCCAGCGAAATGAGCAGTTCTTC
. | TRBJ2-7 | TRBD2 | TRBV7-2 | CASSLEVTSGGRRSYEQYF | TGTGCCAGCAGCTTAGAGGTGACTAGCGGAGGGAGGCGCTCCTACGAGCAGTACTTC
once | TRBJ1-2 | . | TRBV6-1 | CASSTQLANYGYTF | TGTGCCAGCAGTACACAGTTAGCTAACTATGGCTACACCTTC